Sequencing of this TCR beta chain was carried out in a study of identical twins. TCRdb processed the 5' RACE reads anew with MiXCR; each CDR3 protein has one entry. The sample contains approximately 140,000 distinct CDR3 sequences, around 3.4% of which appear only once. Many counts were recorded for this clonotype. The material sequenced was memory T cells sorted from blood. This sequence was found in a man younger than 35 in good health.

CDR3 in amino acids: CASSTRWQGKETQYF. CDR3 DNA sequence: TGTGCCAGCAGCACCAGGTGGCAGGGGAAAGAGACCCAGTACTTC. The gene calls are TRBV7-6 and TRBJ2-5; perhaps TRBD1 as D (6 bases). Germline V gene data show CDR1 as SGHVS and CDR2 as FNYEAQ. V was cut by 5 bases and J by 3 bases, with 16 bases left in between. CDR3 length: 15 residues.